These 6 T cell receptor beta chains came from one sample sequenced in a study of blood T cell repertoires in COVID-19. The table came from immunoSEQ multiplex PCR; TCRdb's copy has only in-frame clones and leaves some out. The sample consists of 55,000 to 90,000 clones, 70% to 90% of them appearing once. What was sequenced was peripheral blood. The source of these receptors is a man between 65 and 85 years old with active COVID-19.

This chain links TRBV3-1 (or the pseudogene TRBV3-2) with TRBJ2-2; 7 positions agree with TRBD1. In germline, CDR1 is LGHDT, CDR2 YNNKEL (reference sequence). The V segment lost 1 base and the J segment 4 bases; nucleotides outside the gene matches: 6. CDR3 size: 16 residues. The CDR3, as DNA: TGTGCCAGCAGCCAAGGACAGGGTGTGGGCACCGGGGAGCTGTTTTTT. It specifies CASSQGQGVGTGELFF.

This CDR3 is CASSPRGGADTQYF. The CDR3 nucleotides read TGTGCCAGTAGTCCCCGGGGGGGGGCAGATACGCAGTATTTT. The chain combines TRBV19 with TRBJ2-3; 8 nucleotides agree with TRBD2. CDR3 length equals 14 residues. The J segment lost 4 bases and the V segment lost 5 bases, leaving 5 bases of the junction unmatched. The V gene's germline CDR1 is LNHDA and CDR2 SQIVND (reference sequence).

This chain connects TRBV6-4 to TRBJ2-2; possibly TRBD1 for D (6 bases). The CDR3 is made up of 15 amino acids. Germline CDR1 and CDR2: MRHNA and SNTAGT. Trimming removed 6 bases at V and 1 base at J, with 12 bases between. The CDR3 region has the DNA TGTGCCAGCAGCCCCGGGACAAGGAACACCGGGGAGCTGTTTTTT. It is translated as CASSPGTRNTGELFF.

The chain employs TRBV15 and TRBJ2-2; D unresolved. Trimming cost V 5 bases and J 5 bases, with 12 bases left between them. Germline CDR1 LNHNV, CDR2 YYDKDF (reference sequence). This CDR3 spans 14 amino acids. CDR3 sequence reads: CATSHLQATGELFF. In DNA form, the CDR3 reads TGTGCCACCAGCCACCTCCAAGCGACCGGGGAGCTGTTTTTT.

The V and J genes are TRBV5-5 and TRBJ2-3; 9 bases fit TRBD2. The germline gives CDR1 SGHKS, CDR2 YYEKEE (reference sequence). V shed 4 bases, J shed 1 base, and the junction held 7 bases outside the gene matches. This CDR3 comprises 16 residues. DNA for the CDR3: TGTGCCAGCAGCCGTAGCGGGAGCCCCCGCACAGATACGCAGTATTTT. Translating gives CASSRSGSPRTDTQYF.

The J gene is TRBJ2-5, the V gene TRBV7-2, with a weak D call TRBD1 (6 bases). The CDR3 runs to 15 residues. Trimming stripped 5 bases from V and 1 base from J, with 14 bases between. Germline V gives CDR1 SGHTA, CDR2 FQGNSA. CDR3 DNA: TGTGCCAGCAGCCCCATGGGACACCTCCAAGAGACCCAGTACTTC. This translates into CASSPMGHLQETQYF. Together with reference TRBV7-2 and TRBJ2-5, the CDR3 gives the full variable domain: GAGVSQSPSNKVTEKGKDVELRCDPISGHTALYWYRQSLGQGLEFLIYFQGNSAPDKSGLPSDRFSAERTGGSVSTLTIQRTQQEDSAVYLCASSPMGHLQETQYFGPGTRLLVL.